The 11 T cell receptor beta chains given below trace back to one sample, sequenced in a study of human T cells and chemical hapten exposure. TCRdb re-analysed the RACE reads in MiXCR, keeping a single row per CDR3 protein. This repertoire shows some 380,000 distinct CDR3 sequences, 4.8% found once; its top ten account for roughly 2.4%. Time point described: patch test 1, 2 weeks after DPC sensitization. Treatment reported: therapeutic diphenylcyclopropenone sensitization with weekly scalp DPC. The sequencing here drew on whole blood, taken in connection with sensitization to the hapten diphenylcyclopropenone (DPC). The receptors shown here come from a woman between 45 and 65 years old with alopecia areata. Some clones in this sample may be carry-over from other donors' samples.

This clonotype was recorded at least ten times. The chain has TRBV28 and TRBJ2-3; tentative D call: TRBD2 (6 bases). CDR1 is MDHEN, CDR2 SYDVKM, per germline. Trimming stripped 3 bases from V and 4 bases from J, with 11 bases between. CDR3 length: 14 residues. CDR3 loop: CASSLVVAADTQYF. Written as DNA, the CDR3 is TGTGCCAGCAGTTTGGTGGTAGCGGCAGATACGCAGTATTTT.

This clonotype was observed a few times. The rearrangement links TRBV9 to TRBJ2-7, with 8 bases fitting TRBD2. CDR3 size: 14 residues. J gave up 3 bases and V 3 bases, and 5 bases lay outside the gene matches. The germline V gene has CDR1 SGDLS and CDR2 YYNGEE. CDR3 sequence (DNA): TGTGCCAGCAGCGCGGCGGGGGGAATCTACGAGCAGTACTTC. It codes for CASSAAGGIYEQYF.

This clonotype was counted only a few times. V and J are TRBV29-1 and TRBJ1-1; 9 bases are a match to TRBD1. The CDR3 loop spans 12 amino acids. V lost 3 bases, J lost 6 bases, and 2 bases stayed unmatched. Germline loops: CDR1 SQVTM, CDR2 ANQGSEA. CDR3 amino acids: CSVETGGPEAFF. CDR3 sequence (DNA): TGCAGCGTTGAGACAGGGGGTCCTGAAGCTTTCTTT.

This clonotype came up many times. This chain connects TRBV20-1 to TRBJ1-4; perhaps TRBD1 as D (5 bases). V lost 4 bases to trimming and J lost 8 bases, with 17 bases between them. Germline V gives CDR1 DFQATT, CDR2 SNEGSKA (reference sequence). The CDR3 has 14 residues. CDR3 sequence: CSAKPDSFSEKLFF. For the CDR3, the DNA is TGCAGTGCTAAACCCGACAGTTTTTCCGAAAAACTGTTTTTT.

This clonotype was detected a few times. The J gene is TRBJ1-6, the V gene TRBV29-1, with 12 bases identical to TRBD1. V dropped 7 bases and J dropped 7; count of bases not matched to a gene: 2. From germline, CDR1 is SQVTM and CDR2 ANQGSEA. This CDR3 is built from 13 residues. This CDR3 reads CSAGQGANSPLHF. The CDR3 region has the DNA TGCAGCGCGGGACAGGGGGCAAATTCACCCCTCCACTTT.

This clonotype was detected many times. V is TRBV25-1 and J is TRBJ2-7, with a tentative D call TRBD2 (5 bases). Germline CDR1 MGHDK, CDR2 SYGVNS. Deletions cut 1 base from V and 6 bases from J, with 16 bases between. The CDR3 has 15 residues. The CDR3: CASSESLGVVGEQYF. The CDR3 DNA is TGTGCCAGCAGTGAATCTCTCGGGGTCGTCGGCGAGCAGTACTTC.

In this sample, this clonotype turned up a few times. The chain has TRBV19 and TRBJ2-3, with unresolved D. CDR1 LNHDA and CDR2 SQIVND come from the germline V gene (reference sequence). The CDR3 sequence is 15 residues long. The ends were cut back, 3 bases at V and 6 bases at J, with 16 bases in the middle. The CDR3 loop is CASSIARSTPDTQYF. The CDR3 nucleotides are TGTGCCAGTAGTATTGCCCGCTCGACTCCGGATACGCAGTATTTT. The variable domain in full, with the rest retrieved from reference TRBV19 and TRBJ2-3, is DGGITQSPKYLFRKEGQNVTLSCEQNLNHDAMYWYRQDPGQGLRLIYYSQIVNDFQKGDIAEGYSVSREKKESFPLTVTSAQKNPTAFYLCASSIARSTPDTQYFGPGTRLTVL.

J is TRBJ2-2 and V is TRBV11-2; TRBD2 agrees at 9 bases. The CDR3 consists of 15 residues. Germline V lookup: CDR1 SGHAT, CDR2 FQNNGV. The ends lost 6 bases at V and 7 bases at J; junction bases unmatched: 9. The CDR3 DNA follows: TGTGCCAGCAGGTCTTCCGGGACTAGCTTCGGGGAGCTGTTTTTT. This codes for CASRSSGTSFGELFF. The variable domain in full, completed from reference TRBV11-2 and TRBJ2-2, reads EAGVAQSPRYKIIEKRQSVAFWCNPISGHATLYWYQQILGQGPKLLIQFQNNGVVDDSQLPKDRFSAERLKGVDSTLKIQPAKLEDSAVYLCASRSSGTSFGELFFGEGSRLTVL.

The sample holds many counts of this clonotype. V is TRBV6-2 or TRBV6-3 and J is TRBJ1-1; D gene ambiguous. The CDR3 covers 13 residues. Germline values: CDR1 MNHEY, CDR2 SVGEGT. The V end lost 3 bases, the J end lost 8 bases, and 13 bases lay between the germline ends. The CDR3 DNA reads as TGTGCCAGCAGTTATAAAGGCTCCACCGAAGCTTTCTTT. It is translated as CASSYKGSTEAFF.

This clonotype was observed a few times. V usage is TRBV7-2 and J usage is TRBJ2-3; D remains unclear. This CDR3 comprises 13 residues. V was shortened by 2 bases and J by 1 base, with 4 bases between the two germline ends. From germline, CDR1 is SGHTA and CDR2 FQGNSA. CDR3 sequence: CASSLHRTDTQYF. For the CDR3, the DNA is TGTGCCAGCAGCTTACATCGCACAGATACGCAGTATTTT.

This clonotype was detected many times. The rearrangement uses TRBV6-2 or TRBV6-3 and TRBJ2-1, with unresolved D. In germline, CDR1 is MNHEY, CDR2 SVGEGT. Trimming shortened V by 7 bases and J by 2 bases, and 15 bases separated the two germline ends. There are 15 residues in the CDR3. In nucleotides, the CDR3 is TGTGCCAGCACCTCAACCTCGGCCCCCTACAATGAGCAGTTCTTC. It translates to CASTSTSAPYNEQFF.